What follows are 14 T cell receptor beta chains derived from one specimen sequenced in a study of blood T cell repertoires in COVID-19. The method was immunoSEQ multiplex PCR; TCRdb's version includes in-frame clones alone and lacks a portion of them. The top ten clones hold 15% to 20% of a sample with 40,000 to 50,000 clones, about 88% of them seen once. Sequencing was performed on peripheral blood. The receptors here all came from a man in his sixties or seventies with active COVID-19.

The rearrangement joins TRBV18 to TRBJ2-5; D not certain. The CDR3 totals 13 residues. CDR1 is KGHSH, CDR2 LQKENI, per germline. Trimming pared 8 bases from V and 1 base from J, leaving 11 bases between. CDR3 coding DNA: TGTGCCAGCACCGCTTTCAGCCAAGAGACCCAGTACTTC. This encodes CASTAFSQETQYF.

J is TRBJ2-2 and V is TRBV27, with 8 bases lining up with TRBD1. The J segment lost 7 bases and the V segment lost 6 bases, leaving 10 bases of the junction unmatched. CDR1 is MNHEY and CDR2 is SMNVEV in the germline V gene (reference sequence). The CDR3 has 15 residues. CDR3 amino acids: CASRTTGVWGGELFF. The DNA of the CDR3 is TGTGCCAGCAGGACGACAGGGGTCTGGGGCGGGGAGCTGTTTTTT.

This clone turned up a few times. The chain carries TRBV28 and TRBJ2-6; D possibly corresponds to TRBD2 (5 bases). Germline loops: CDR1 MDHEN, CDR2 SYDVKM. V lost 4 bases, J lost 1 base, and 8 bases lay in between. The CDR3 length is 15 residues. The CDR3 nucleotides are TGTGCCAGCAGTTCCTCGGGATCTGGGGCCAACGTCCTGACTTTC. Its translation: CASSSSGSGANVLTF.

The V call is TRBV3-1 (or the pseudogene TRBV3-2), the J call TRBJ1-1; D is unresolved. Germline lookup yields CDR1 LGHDT and CDR2 YNNKEL (reference sequence). The CDR3 extends over 18 amino acids. Trimming stripped 1 base from V and 0 bases from J, with 18 bases between. The CDR3 sequence: CASSQAFCPTDMNTEAFF. In nucleotides, the CDR3 is TGTGCCAGCAGCCAAGCCTTCTGCCCCACAGATATGAACACTGAAGCTTTCTTT.

The chain recombines TRBV4-3 with TRBJ1-2; D not resolved. Trimming shortened V by 1 base and J by 0 bases, and 9 bases separated the two germline ends. The germline gives CDR1 LGHNA, CDR2 YSLEER. This CDR3 is 15 amino acids long. The CDR3 loop is CASSQVGRSNYGYTF. The CDR3 region has the DNA TGCGCCAGCAGCCAAGTTGGCAGGTCTAACTATGGCTACACCTTC.

This clone is a singleton in its sample. The chain is built from TRBV19 and TRBJ1-2; perhaps TRBD1 as D (6 bases). CDR3 length: 17 amino acids. V lost 5 bases and J 2 bases, leaving 21 bases between the germline ends. Per germline, CDR1 LNHDA and CDR2 SQIVND (reference sequence). The CDR3 spells CASSSRPGTMLNYGYTF. The CDR3 DNA reads TGTGCCAGTAGTTCGAGACCTGGGACAATGCTAAACTATGGCTACACCTTC.

This sequence joins TRBV18 and TRBJ2-7; TRBD1 matches 9 bases. The germline gives CDR1 KGHSH, CDR2 LQKENI. Losses at the gene ends were 0 bases for V and 5 bases for J; bases not matched to a gene: 5. This CDR3 is 15 amino acids long. The CDR3 here is CASSPPGQGSHEQYF. The DNA of the CDR3 is TGTGCCAGCTCACCACCGGGACAGGGATCCCACGAGCAGTACTTC.

The chain couples TRBV6-1 to TRBJ2-2, with TRBD1 matching 8 bases. The CDR3 length is 16 residues. The germline gives CDR1 MNHNS, CDR2 SASEGT. The ends lost 4 bases at V and 5 bases at J; junction bases unmatched: 9. CDR3 sequence reads: CASSASGTGYTGELFF. CDR3 in DNA: TGTGCCAGCAGTGCATCCGGGACAGGTTATACCGGGGAGCTGTTTTTT.

The genes are TRBV6-2 or TRBV6-3 and TRBJ2-7; 8 bases are shared with TRBD2. The ends lost 8 bases at V and 1 base at J; junction bases unmatched: 10. CDR1 is MNHEY, CDR2 SVGEGT, per germline. The CDR3 has 15 amino acids. The CDR3 protein is CASGPAGEGSYEQYF. The CDR3 coding sequence is TGTGCCAGCGGCCCAGCGGGGGAGGGTTCCTACGAGCAGTACTTC.

This clone was counted once. The CDR3 DNA reads TGTGCCAGCAGCCAGTCTCAGACCCAGTACTTC. Translating gives CASSQSQTQYF. The V call is TRBV4-2, the J call TRBJ2-5; D gene ambiguous. This CDR3 is 11 amino acids long. Trimming removed 3 bases at V and 6 bases at J, with 5 bases between. Germline V gene data show CDR1 as LGHNA and CDR2 as YNFKEQ.

This clone has a single count. V and J are TRBV28 and TRBJ2-7; D remains unclear. Trimming removed 5 bases from V and 7 bases from J, with 9 bases in between. Germline CDR1 and CDR2: MDHEN and SYDVKM. The CDR3 is made up of 11 amino acids. This CDR3 reads CASSPMKEQYF. CDR3 nucleotide sequence: TGTGCCAGCAGTCCTATGAAAGAGCAGTACTTC.

The rearrangement uses TRBV6-2 or TRBV6-3 and TRBJ2-5, with TRBD1 matching over 8 bases. After removal of 4 bases from V and 5 bases from J, the junction contained 6 bases not matched to a gene. The V gene's germline CDR1 is MNHEY and CDR2 SVGEGT. The CDR3 spans 14 residues. The CDR3 loop reads CASSSRQGRETQYF. The DNA of the CDR3 is TGTGCCAGCAGTTCCCGACAGGGGCGGGAGACCCAGTACTTC.

The CDR3 here is CASSQDFTGGGSPLHF. The CDR3 DNA reads as TGTGCCAGCAGCCAAGACTTTACAGGGGGCGGTTCACCCCTCCACTTT. The chain combines TRBV4-2 with TRBJ1-6, with 9 bases matching TRBD1. Per germline, CDR1 LGHNA and CDR2 YNFKEQ. Unmatched junction bases numbered 6, after V lost 0 bases and J lost 9 bases. The CDR3 extends over 16 amino acids.

The chain is built from TRBV7-2 and TRBJ2-1, with 8 bases identical to TRBD1. CDR1 and CDR2 (germline): SGHTA, FQGNSA. CDR3 length: 18 residues. Germline trimming cut 1 base from V and 8 bases from J; bases unmatched to any gene: 16. The CDR3 nucleotides read TGTGCCAGCAGCTTAGGACCGCCTGGAGGTGGACAGGGATATGAGCAGTTCTTC. It translates to CASSLGPPGGGQGYEQFF.